The present T cell receptor beta chain was sequenced within a study of blood T cell repertoires in COVID-19. Whole-study context: Whether acute or convalescent, the COVID-19 samples came from the United States, Italy and Spain. The cDNA or gDNA used as material had been derived from T cells, B-cell-depleted T cells, or PBMCs.

The CDR3 has 17 amino acids. The germline V gene encodes CDR1 SGHNT and CDR2 YENEEA. V lost 5 bases to trimming and J lost 5 bases; unmatched junction nucleotides: 10. Original data processing: Amplification with reference gene primers provided the estimates of nucleated cell counts. Produced via immunoSEQ multiplex PCR; TCRdb's table is partial and in-frame only. V and J calls and clone size are those listed in that table; D and trimming were worked out from the DNA. The sample contains around 100,000 clones, about 80% of which appear only once. This receptor was obtained from a woman aged 70-85 years with acute or convalescent COVID-19. J is TRBJ1-6 and V is TRBV11-3; TRBD1 matches at 9 bases. Sequenced material: peripheral blood. The DNA for the CDR3 is TGTGCCAGCAGCCATAGGCGAGACAGGGGGAATAATTCACCCCTCCACTTT. Residues: CASSHRRDRGNNSPLHF.